This T cell receptor (beta chain) was recovered during a study of T cell responses to AZD1222 COVID-19 vaccine. Remarks on this clone: Its specificity is unknown.

Notes on the study in general: Donors were largely white British and mainly female; clonal diversity was possibly underestimated.

Trimming took 4 bases from V and 2 from J, leaving 12 bases between them. Germline V lookup: CDR1 MNHEY, CDR2 SMNVEV (reference sequence). This CDR3 has 15 residues. The assay was immunoSEQ multiplex PCR, and TCRdb's table has in-frame clones only and misses some. The top ten hold about 2.4% of the sample, which has about 120,000 clones, about nine tenths seen once. The sample in question was peripheral blood, obtained on day 0 of AZD1222 vaccination. The chain recombines TRBV27 with TRBJ1-5; D is ambiguous. This sequence was found in an adult in good health. CDR3 region: CASSSAPIGNQPQHF. CDR3 DNA sequence: TGTGCCAGCAGTTCAGCCCCAATCGGCAATCAGCCCCAGCATTTT.